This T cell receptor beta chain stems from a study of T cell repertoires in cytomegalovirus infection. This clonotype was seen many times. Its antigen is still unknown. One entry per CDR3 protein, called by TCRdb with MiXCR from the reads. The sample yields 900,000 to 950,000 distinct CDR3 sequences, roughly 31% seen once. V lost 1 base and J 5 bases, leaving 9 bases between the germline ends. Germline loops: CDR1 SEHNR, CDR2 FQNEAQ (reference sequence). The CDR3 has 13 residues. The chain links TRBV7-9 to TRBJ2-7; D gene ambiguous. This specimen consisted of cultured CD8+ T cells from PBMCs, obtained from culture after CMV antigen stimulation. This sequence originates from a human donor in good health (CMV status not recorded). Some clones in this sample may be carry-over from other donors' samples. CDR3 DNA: TGTGCCAGCAGCTTAGTGGGGTACCACGAGCAGTACTTC. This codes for CASSLVGYHEQYF.